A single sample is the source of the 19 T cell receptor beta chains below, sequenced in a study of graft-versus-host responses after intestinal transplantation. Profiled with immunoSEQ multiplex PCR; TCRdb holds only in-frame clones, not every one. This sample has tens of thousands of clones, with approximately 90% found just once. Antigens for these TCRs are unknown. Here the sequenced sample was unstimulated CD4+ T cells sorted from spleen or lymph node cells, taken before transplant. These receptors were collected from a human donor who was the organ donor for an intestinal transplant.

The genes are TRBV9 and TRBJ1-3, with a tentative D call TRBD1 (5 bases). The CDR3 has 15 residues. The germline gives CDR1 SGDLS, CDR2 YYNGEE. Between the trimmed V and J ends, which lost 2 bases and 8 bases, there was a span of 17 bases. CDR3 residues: CASSVGGNDRDTIYF. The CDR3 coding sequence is TGTGCCAGCAGCGTGGGGGGTAATGACCGGGACACCATATATTTT.

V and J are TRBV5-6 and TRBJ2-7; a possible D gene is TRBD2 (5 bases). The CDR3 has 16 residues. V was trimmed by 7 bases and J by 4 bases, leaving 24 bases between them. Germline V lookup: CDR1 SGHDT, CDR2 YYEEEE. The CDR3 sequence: CASSRGVSILVYEQYF. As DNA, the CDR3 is TGTGCCAGCTCCCGGGGTGTCTCAATATTAGTGTACGAGCAGTACTTC.

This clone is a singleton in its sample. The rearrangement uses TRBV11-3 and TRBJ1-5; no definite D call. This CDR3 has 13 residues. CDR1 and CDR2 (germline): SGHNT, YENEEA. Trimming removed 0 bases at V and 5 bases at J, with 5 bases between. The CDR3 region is CASSLDGDQPQHF. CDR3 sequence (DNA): TGTGCCAGCAGCTTAGATGGAGATCAGCCCCAGCATTTT. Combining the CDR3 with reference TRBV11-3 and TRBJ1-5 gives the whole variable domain EAGVVQSPRYKIIEKKQPVAFWCNPISGHNTLYWYLQNLGQGPELLIRYENEEAVDDSQLPKDRFSAERLKGVDSTLKIQPAELGDSAVYLCASSLDGDQPQHFGDGTRLSIL.

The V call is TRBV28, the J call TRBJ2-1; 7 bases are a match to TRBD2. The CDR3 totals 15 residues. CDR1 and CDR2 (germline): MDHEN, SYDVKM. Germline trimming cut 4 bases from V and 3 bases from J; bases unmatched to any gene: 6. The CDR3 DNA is TGTGCCAGCAGTTCAAGGCGGGAGCACTACAATGAGCAGTTCTTC. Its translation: CASSSRREHYNEQFF.

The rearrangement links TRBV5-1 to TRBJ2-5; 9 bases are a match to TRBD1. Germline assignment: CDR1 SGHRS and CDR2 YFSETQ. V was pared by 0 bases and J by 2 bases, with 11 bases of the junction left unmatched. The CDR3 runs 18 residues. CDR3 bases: TGCGCCAGCAGCTTGGGCTTTCCGGGACAGGGACTACAAGAGACCCAGTACTTC. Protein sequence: CASSLGFPGQGLQETQYF.

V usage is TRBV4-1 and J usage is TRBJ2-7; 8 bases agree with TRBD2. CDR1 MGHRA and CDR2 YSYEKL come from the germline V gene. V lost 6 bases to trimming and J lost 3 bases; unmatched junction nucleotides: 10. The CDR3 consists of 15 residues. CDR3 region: CASRRERGRGYEQYF. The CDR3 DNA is TGCGCCAGCAGACGCGAGCGGGGGCGGGGCTACGAGCAGTACTTC.

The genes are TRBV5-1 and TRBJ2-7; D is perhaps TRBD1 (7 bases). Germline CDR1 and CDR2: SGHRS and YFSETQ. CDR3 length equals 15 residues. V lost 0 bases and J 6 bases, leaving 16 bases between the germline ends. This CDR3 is CASSLVGQGGGEQYF. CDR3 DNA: TGCGCCAGCAGCTTGGTGGGCCAGGGGGGTGGCGAGCAGTACTTC.

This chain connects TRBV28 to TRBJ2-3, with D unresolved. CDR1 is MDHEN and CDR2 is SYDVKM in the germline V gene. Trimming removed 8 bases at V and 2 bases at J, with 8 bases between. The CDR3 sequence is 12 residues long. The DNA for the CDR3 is TGTGCCAGCGTAAGCTACACAGATACGCAGTATTTT. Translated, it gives CASVSYTDTQYF.

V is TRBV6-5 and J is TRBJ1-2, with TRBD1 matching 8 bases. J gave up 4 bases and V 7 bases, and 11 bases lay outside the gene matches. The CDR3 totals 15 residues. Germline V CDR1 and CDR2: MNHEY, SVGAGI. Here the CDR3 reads CASTKQQGGGYGYTF. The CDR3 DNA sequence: TGTGCCAGCACCAAGCAACAGGGGGGGGGCTATGGCTACACCTTC.

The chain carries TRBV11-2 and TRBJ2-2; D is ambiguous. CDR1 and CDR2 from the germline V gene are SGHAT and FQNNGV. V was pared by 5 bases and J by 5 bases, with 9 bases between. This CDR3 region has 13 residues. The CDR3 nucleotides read TGTGCCAGCAGCCCGAGGCTTACCGGGGAGCTGTTTTTT. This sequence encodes CASSPRLTGELFF.

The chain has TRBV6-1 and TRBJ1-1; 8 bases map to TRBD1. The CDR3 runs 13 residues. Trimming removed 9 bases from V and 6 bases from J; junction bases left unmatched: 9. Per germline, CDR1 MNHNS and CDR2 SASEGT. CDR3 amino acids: CARKTDRAAEAFF. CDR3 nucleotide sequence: TGTGCCAGGAAGACGGACAGGGCCGCTGAAGCTTTCTTT.

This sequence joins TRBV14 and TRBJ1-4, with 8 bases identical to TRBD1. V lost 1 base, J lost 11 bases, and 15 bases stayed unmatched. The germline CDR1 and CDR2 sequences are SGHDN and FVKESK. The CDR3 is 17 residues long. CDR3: CASSQGQGKSLFGKLFF. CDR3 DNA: TGTGCCAGCAGCCAAGGACAGGGGAAAAGCTTATTCGGCAAACTGTTTTTT.

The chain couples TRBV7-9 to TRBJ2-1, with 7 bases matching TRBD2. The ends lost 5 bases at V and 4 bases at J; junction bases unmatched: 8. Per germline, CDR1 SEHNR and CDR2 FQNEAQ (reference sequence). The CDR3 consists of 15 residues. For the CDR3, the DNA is TGTGCCAGCAGCCGAGCGGGGCTATCATACAATGAGCAGTTCTTC. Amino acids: CASSRAGLSYNEQFF.

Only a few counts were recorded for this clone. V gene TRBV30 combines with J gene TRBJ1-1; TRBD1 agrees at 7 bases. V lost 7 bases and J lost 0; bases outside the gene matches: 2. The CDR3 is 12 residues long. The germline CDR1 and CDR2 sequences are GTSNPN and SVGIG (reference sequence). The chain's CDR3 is CASGTVNTEAFF. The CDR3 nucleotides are TGTGCCTCCGGGACAGTGAACACTGAAGCTTTCTTT.

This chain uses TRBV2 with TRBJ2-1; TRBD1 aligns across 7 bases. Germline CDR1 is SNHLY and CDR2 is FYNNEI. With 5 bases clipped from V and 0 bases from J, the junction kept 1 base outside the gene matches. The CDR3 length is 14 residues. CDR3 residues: CASSRDSSYNEQFF. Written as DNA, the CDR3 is TGTGCCAGCAGTAGGGACAGCTCCTACAATGAGCAGTTCTTC.

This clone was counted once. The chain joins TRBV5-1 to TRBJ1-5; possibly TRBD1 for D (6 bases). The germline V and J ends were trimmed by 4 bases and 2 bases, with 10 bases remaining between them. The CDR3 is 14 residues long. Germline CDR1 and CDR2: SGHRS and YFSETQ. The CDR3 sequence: CASSPGGRNQPQHF. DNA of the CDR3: TGCGCCAGCAGCCCCGGGGGGCGCAATCAGCCCCAGCATTTT. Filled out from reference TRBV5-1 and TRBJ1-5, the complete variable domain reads KAGVTQTPRYLIKTRGQQVTLSCSPISGHRSVSWYQQTPGQGLQFLFEYFSETQRNKGNFPGRFSGRQFSNSRSEMNVSTLELGDSALYLCASSPGGRNQPQHFGDGTRLSIL.

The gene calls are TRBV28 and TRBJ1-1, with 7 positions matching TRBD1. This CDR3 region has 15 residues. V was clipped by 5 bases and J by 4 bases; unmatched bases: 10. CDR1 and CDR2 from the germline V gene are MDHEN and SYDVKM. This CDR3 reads CASSGHRGLGTEAFF. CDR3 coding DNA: TGTGCCAGCAGTGGACACAGGGGACTGGGCACTGAAGCTTTCTTT.

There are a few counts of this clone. The CDR3 spells CASSLEAGPNYGYTF. The CDR3, as DNA: TGTGCCAGCAGCTTAGAGGCGGGCCCTAACTATGGCTACACCTTC. This rearrangement joins TRBV11-3 to TRBJ1-2; D is undetermined. Germline assignment: CDR1 SGHNT and CDR2 YENEEA. V shed 0 bases and J shed 0 bases, with 8 bases lying between them. CDR3 length: 15 amino acids.

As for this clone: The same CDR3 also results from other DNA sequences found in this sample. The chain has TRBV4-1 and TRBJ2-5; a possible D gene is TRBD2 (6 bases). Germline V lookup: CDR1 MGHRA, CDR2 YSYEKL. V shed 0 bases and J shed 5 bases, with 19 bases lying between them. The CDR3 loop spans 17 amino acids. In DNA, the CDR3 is TGCGCCAGCAGCCAAGATCCGCGGCGGGGTATTGGTGAGACCCAGTACTTC. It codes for CASSQDPRRGIGETQYF.